The clone carrying this T cell receptor (beta chain) was counted at least ten times. Germline V gene sequence: CDR1 LNHDA, CDR2 SQIVND (reference sequence). Trimming removed 2 bases from V and 6 bases from J; junction bases left unmatched: 4. The CDR3 extends over 14 amino acids. The sample originates from a study of response to subunit inactivated influenza vaccine. A single record per CDR3 protein comes from TCRdb applying MiXCR to the RT-PCR reads. The repertoire has some 540,000 distinct CDR3 sequences, roughly 25% of them found once; the top ten carry 2.8%. The sample also formed part of further work on T cells expressing NK-cell markers. As that report states: The cDNA for TCR beta came from 5'RACE template switching with UMIs. Each TCR beta repertoire originated in sorted T cells that were CD3+CD56+NKG2C+, CD3+CD56+NKG2C- or CD3+CD56-NKG2C+. The authors applied an anti-gamma-delta TCR antibody in several experiments, and it restricted sorting to alpha-beta TCR T cells. Dominant NKG2C+ clonotypes made up about 1.0-7.0% of CD8+ T cells in roughly six donors. The study did not resolve the HCMV specificity of expanded NKG2C+ T cell clones.

This TCR came from a man aged 50 to 60 who received an inactivated influenza vaccine. The material sequenced was CD4+ T cells sorted from PBMCs, taken 12 days after vaccination. The chain links TRBV19 to TRBJ2-7; 10 bases map to TRBD1. For the CDR3, the DNA is TGTGCCAGTAGTATATCGGGACAGGGGAGCGAGCAGTACTTC. Encoded protein: CASSISGQGSEQYF. The full variable domain, completed using reference TRBV19 and TRBJ2-7, is DGGITQSPKYLFRKEGQNVTLSCEQNLNHDAMYWYRQDPGQGLRLIYYSQIVNDFQKGDIAEGYSVSREKKESFPLTVTSAQKNPTAFYLCASSISGQGSEQYFGPGTRLTVT.